Listed below are T cell receptor beta chains from one sample, sequenced in a study of T cells in Graves' hyperthyroidism and ophthalmopathy. One entry per CDR3 protein results from TCRdb running MiXCR on the multiplex PCR reads. Among hundreds of thousands of distinct CDR3 sequences listed, roughly 15% were seen once. Sequencing input: blood. These receptors all stem from a woman aged 18-29 years with Graves' hyperthyroidism. Both conserved end residues are trimmed from each CDR3.

cdr3_aa,v_call,j_call
ASSPGTGESNEQF,TRBV7-3,TRBJ2-1
ASSVQGAGGQAF,TRBV9,TRBJ1-1
ASSLGSSSGGTEAF,TRBV5-1,TRBJ1-1
ASTNPLAGGPHEQF,TRBV19,TRBJ2-1
AWNAGGYEQY,TRBV30,TRBJ2-7
ASSLSRTEKLF,TRBV7-9,TRBJ1-4
ASSDSAGVNEQF,TRBV6-4,TRBJ2-1
ASSLAPSTGTQY,TRBV7-2,TRBJ2-3
ASSLAAGPLNEQF,TRBV5-1,TRBJ2-1
ASSNGEYEQY,TRBV5-1,TRBJ2-7
ASSQDGSAFYNEQF,TRBV4-2,TRBJ2-1
ASSFSLREEQY,TRBV7-6,TRBJ2-7
ASSPTGPEETQY,TRBV6-2/TRBV6-3,TRBJ2-5
ASSENPGPYEQY,TRBV6-1,TRBJ2-7
ASSYPRQGVVNTEAF,TRBV6-1,TRBJ1-1
ASSRQWQETQY,TRBV7-2,TRBJ2-5
AWSRGGSSYNEQF,TRBV30,TRBJ2-1
ASRKTSGGSYNEQF,TRBV7-2,TRBJ2-1
ASSHRSTASTGNIQY,TRBV4-3,TRBJ2-4
ASSYQGKTMNTEAF,TRBV6-2/TRBV6-3,TRBJ1-1
ACSEPASGGVNEQY,TRBV9,TRBJ2-7
ASSYRKRGDTEAF,TRBV6-6,TRBJ1-1
APQAEEQF,TRBV10-1,TRBJ2-1
ASSLDWQGLDRGIQY,TRBV7-9,TRBJ2-4
ASRPLAGGPSGELF,TRBV6-1,TRBJ2-2
SARGWDHNEQF,TRBV20-1,TRBJ2-1
ASSFSRSFNQPQH,TRBV12-3/TRBV12-4,TRBJ1-5
ASSSLAGTGTQY,TRBV7-2,TRBJ2-5
ASSPGPGAYNEQF,TRBV10-2,TRBJ2-1
ASRWGGSHEQF,TRBV28,TRBJ2-1
ASSPNQETQY,TRBV18,TRBJ2-5
ASSLGPSGYYNEQF,TRBV7-2,TRBJ2-1
ASSQPRTSGKRRSYNEQF,TRBV28,TRBJ2-1
ASSLTGPPTGELF,TRBV7-3,TRBJ2-2
ASSLAAGPGEQY,TRBV7-9,TRBJ2-7
ASSLYRRASSGANVLT,TRBV12-3/TRBV12-4,TRBJ2-6
ASSSPGQGGFYEQY,TRBV28,TRBJ2-7
ASSLLTLGGVRGEQF,TRBV7-9,TRBJ2-1
ASSEAIGQGNEKLF,TRBV6-1,TRBJ1-4
ASSPPTTSGSKTQY,TRBV18,TRBJ2-5
ASSGEGRAITYNEQF,TRBV7-9,TRBJ2-1